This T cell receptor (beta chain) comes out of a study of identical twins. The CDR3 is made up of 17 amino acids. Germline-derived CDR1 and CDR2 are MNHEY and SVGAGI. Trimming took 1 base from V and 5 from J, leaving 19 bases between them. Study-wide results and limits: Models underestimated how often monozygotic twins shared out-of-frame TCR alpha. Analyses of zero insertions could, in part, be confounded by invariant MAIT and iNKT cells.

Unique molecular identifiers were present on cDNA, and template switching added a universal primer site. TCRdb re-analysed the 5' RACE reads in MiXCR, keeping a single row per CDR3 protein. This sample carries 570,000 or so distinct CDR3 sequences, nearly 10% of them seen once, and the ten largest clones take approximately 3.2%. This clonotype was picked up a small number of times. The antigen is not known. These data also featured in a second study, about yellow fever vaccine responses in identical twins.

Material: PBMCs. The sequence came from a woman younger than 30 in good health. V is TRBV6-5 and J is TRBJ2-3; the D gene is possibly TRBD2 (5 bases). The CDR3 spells CASSYFSLPPSQDTQYF. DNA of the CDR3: TGTGCCAGCAGTTACTTTTCCCTACCCCCTAGCCAAGATACGCAGTATTTT.